What follows are 24 T cell receptor beta chains derived from one specimen sequenced in a study of T cell responses to AZD1222 COVID-19 vaccine. Libraries were prepared by immunoSEQ multiplex PCR; TCRdb keeps only in-frame clonotypes and omits some of them. The sample includes 150,000 or so clones, about 91% seen only once; the top ten take 1.3%. This sample comprised peripheral blood, obtained 28 days after the second AZD1222 dose. The receptors shown here come from an adult who received the AZD1222 COVID-19 vaccine.

The chain recombines TRBV5-6 with TRBJ2-1; TRBD1 aligns across 8 bases. The CDR3 sequence is 15 residues long. In germline, CDR1 is SGHDT, CDR2 YYEEEE. Losses at the gene ends were 5 bases for V and 4 bases for J; bases not matched to a gene: 8. The CDR3 region is CASREHRGIYNEQFF. In DNA, the CDR3 is TGTGCCAGCAGAGAACACAGGGGGATTTACAATGAGCAGTTCTTC.

The CDR3 is CASSLRRFPTYEQYF. The CDR3 region has the DNA TGTGCCAGCAGCTTACGCCGTTTCCCCACCTACGAGCAGTACTTC. V is TRBV7-8 and J is TRBJ2-7; D is uncertain. Germline CDR1 SGHVS, CDR2 FQNEAQ. CDR3 length equals 15 residues. Deletions cut 2 bases from V and 2 bases from J, with 13 bases between.

The chain couples TRBV11-3 to TRBJ2-7; 7 bases align to TRBD1. CDR1 and CDR2 from the germline V gene are SGHNT and YENEEA. The CDR3 has 15 residues. Trimming at V came to 1 base and at J to 0 bases, leaving 3 bases not matched to a gene. The CDR3: CASSLGTGLSYEQYF. In DNA, the CDR3 is TGTGCCAGCAGCTTAGGGACAGGCCTCTCCTACGAGCAGTACTTC.

The V and J genes are TRBV3-1 (or the pseudogene TRBV3-2) and TRBJ2-1; 7 nucleotides align to TRBD1. The CDR3 is 18 amino acids. The ends lost 2 bases at V and 1 base at J; junction bases unmatched: 11. CDR1 and CDR2 (germline): LGHDT, YNNKEL (reference sequence). The CDR3 protein is CASSQRRLTGVSYNEQFF. In DNA form, the CDR3 reads TGTGCCAGCAGCCAAAGGAGATTAACAGGGGTATCCTACAATGAGCAGTTCTTC.

The rearrangement joins TRBV19 to TRBJ1-5, with 7 nucleotides matching TRBD1. The CDR3 runs 14 residues. The V gene's germline CDR1 is LNHDA and CDR2 SQIVND (reference sequence). Trimming at V came to 7 bases and at J to 2 bases, leaving 5 bases not matched to a gene. CDR3 nucleotides: TGTGCCAGTACTGACAGGGATCGCAATCAGCCCCAGCATTTT. As protein: CASTDRDRNQPQHF.

V is TRBV5-1 and J is TRBJ2-1, with no clear D. V was trimmed by 2 bases and J by 7 bases, leaving 7 bases between them. CDR1 is SGHRS, CDR2 YFSETQ, per germline. This CDR3 spans 12 amino acids. The CDR3 DNA is TGCGCCAGCAGCTTAGGCGTAAATGAGCAGTTCTTC. Protein sequence: CASSLGVNEQFF.

This sequence joins TRBV18 and TRBJ1-2; perhaps TRBD1 as D (5 bases). The germline V gene encodes CDR1 KGHSH and CDR2 LQKENI. V was cut by 8 bases and J by 0 bases, with 13 bases left in between. The CDR3 sequence is 14 residues long. This chain's CDR3 is CASLGTLANYGYTF. The CDR3 DNA reads as TGTGCCAGCCTCGGGACCCTAGCTAACTATGGCTACACCTTC. Full variable domain (outside the CDR3, taken from reference TRBV18 and TRBJ1-2): NAGVMQNPRHLVRRRGQEARLRCSPMKGHSHVYWYRQLPEEGLKFMVYLQKENIIDESGMPKERFSAEFPKEGPSILRIQQVVRGDSAAYFCASLGTLANYGYTFGSGTRLTVV.

V is TRBV2 and J is TRBJ2-3, with 8 bases matching TRBD2. The germline gives CDR1 SNHLY, CDR2 FYNNEI. V was pared by 4 bases and J by 3 bases, with 3 bases of the junction left unmatched. This CDR3 comprises 14 residues. CDR3 loop: CASSGLAPTDTQYF. Written as DNA, the CDR3 is TGTGCCAGCAGTGGACTAGCGCCGACAGATACGCAGTATTTT.

The rearrangement joins TRBV9 to TRBJ2-2, with 7 bases identical to TRBD1. V dropped 4 bases and J dropped 8; count of bases not matched to a gene: 11. This CDR3 region has 15 residues. Per the germline V gene, CDR1 is SGDLS and CDR2 is YYNGEE. As DNA, the CDR3 is TGTGCCAGCAGCCCCCACCCGACAGGGTATGGGGAGCTGTTTTTT. Translating gives CASSPHPTGYGELFF. Looking up the rest from reference TRBV9 and TRBJ2-2 gives the full variable domain: DSGVTQTPKHLITATGQRVTLRCSPRSGDLSVYWYQQSLDQGLQFLIQYYNGEERAKGNILERFSAQQFPDLHSELNLSSLELGDSALYFCASSPHPTGYGELFFGEGSRLTVL.

This chain connects TRBV5-6 to TRBJ1-2; 8 bases line up with TRBD1. The CDR3 sequence is 14 residues long. CDR1 and CDR2 (germline): SGHDT, YYEEEE. The V segment lost 4 bases and the J segment 8 bases; nucleotides outside the gene matches: 10. The CDR3 protein is CASSLPQGAWGYTF. The CDR3 region has the DNA TGTGCCAGCAGCCTGCCCCAGGGGGCGTGGGGCTACACCTTC.

V is TRBV13 and J is TRBJ2-7; D unclear. The V gene's germline CDR1 is PRHDT and CDR2 FYEKMQ (reference sequence). The CDR3 contains 13 residues. Deletions cut 3 bases from V and 5 bases from J, with 11 bases between. CDR3 DNA: TGTGCCAGCAGCTTGGAAAGCCGCAACGAGCAGTACTTC. As protein: CASSLESRNEQYF.

This clone was recorded once. The chain has TRBV14 and TRBJ2-5; the D is unclear. Per germline, CDR1 SGHDN and CDR2 FVKESK. The CDR3 is 14 amino acids. Trimming shortened V by 4 bases and J by 4 bases, and 13 bases separated the two germline ends. The CDR3 loop reads CASSRTPTGETQYF. In DNA form, the CDR3 reads TGTGCCAGCAGCCGTACGCCGACGGGAGAGACCCAGTACTTC.

CDR3: CASSQDLRRRETQYF. CDR3 coding DNA: TGCGCCAGCAGCCAAGATCTGAGGAGGAGGGAGACCCAGTACTTC. The V call is TRBV4-1, the J call TRBJ2-5, with D perhaps TRBD2 (5 bases). V lost 0 bases and J 5 bases, leaving 13 bases between the germline ends. The CDR3 sequence is 15 residues long. The germline V gene has CDR1 MGHRA and CDR2 YSYEKL.

The V gene is TRBV19, the J gene TRBJ2-7, with 8 positions matching TRBD1. CDR3 length equals 18 residues. Germline V gene data show CDR1 as LNHDA and CDR2 as SQIVND (reference sequence). V gave up 2 bases and J gave up 2 bases; unmatched junction bases: 14. The CDR3 region is CASSIRPPRTGNTYEQYF. The CDR3 DNA follows: TGTGCCAGTAGTATACGCCCACCACGGACAGGGAACACCTACGAGCAGTACTTC.

V is TRBV3-1 (or the pseudogene TRBV3-2) and J is TRBJ2-2, with D perhaps matching TRBD1 or TRBD2 (6 bases each). Germline V gene data show CDR1 as LGHDT and CDR2 as YNNKEL (reference sequence). Trimming pared 4 bases from V and 2 bases from J, leaving 14 bases between. The CDR3 is made up of 16 amino acids. The CDR3 DNA reads as TGTGCCAGCAGCCCTGGGGGGCCCCCCAACACCGGGGAGCTGTTTTTT. Translation gives CASSPGGPPNTGELFF.

V usage is TRBV19 and J usage is TRBJ2-7, with D maybe TRBD2 (6 bases). In germline, CDR1 is LNHDA, CDR2 SQIVND (reference sequence). V was cut by 1 base and J by 1 base, with 14 bases left in between. This CDR3 comprises 16 residues. The CDR3 protein is CASSIVNSAGSYEQYF. DNA of the CDR3: TGTGCCAGTAGTATAGTGAACTCCGCGGGGTCCTACGAGCAGTACTTC.

The CDR3 protein is CASSPTGWGYTF. The CDR3 DNA sequence: TGTGCCAGCAGCCCTACAGGGTGGGGCTACACCTTC. The gene calls are TRBV27 and TRBJ1-2; TRBD1 might be the D (6 bases). There are 12 residues in the CDR3. Germline loops: CDR1 MNHEY, CDR2 SMNVEV (reference sequence). V was clipped by 6 bases and J by 8 bases, with 13 bases between them.

The chain uses TRBV5-4 and TRBJ2-1; tentatively, D is TRBD2 (5 bases). Trimming pared 0 bases from V and 7 bases from J, leaving 11 bases between. The CDR3 length is 14 residues. CDR1 SGHNT and CDR2 YYREEE come from the germline V gene (reference sequence). The CDR3 DNA reads TGTGCCAGCAGCTTGGGAGGGCTGGGGAATGAGCAGTTCTTC. It is translated as CASSLGGLGNEQFF.

The chain joins TRBV5-1 to TRBJ1-6; D is ambiguous. Trimming cost V 0 bases and J 9 bases, with 7 bases left between them. Germline assignment: CDR1 SGHRS and CDR2 YFSETQ. There are 13 residues in the CDR3. The CDR3 spells CASSLAGRSPLHF. CDR3 in DNA: TGCGCCAGCAGCTTGGCTGGACGTTCACCCCTCCACTTT. Supplemented by reference TRBV5-1 and TRBJ1-6, the full variable domain reads KAGVTQTPRYLIKTRGQQVTLSCSPISGHRSVSWYQQTPGQGLQFLFEYFSETQRNKGNFPGRFSGRQFSNSRSEMNVSTLELGDSALYLCASSLAGRSPLHFGNGTRLTVT.

The rearrangement links TRBV19 to TRBJ1-3; no clear D. Trimming took 5 bases from V and 4 from J, leaving 9 bases between them. Germline CDR1 and CDR2: LNHDA and SQIVND (reference sequence). This CDR3 comprises 13 residues. CDR3: CASSAEVGNTIYF. CDR3 sequence (DNA): TGTGCCAGTAGTGCCGAGGTAGGAAACACCATATATTTT.

The chain combines TRBV6-5 with TRBJ1-5, with TRBD1 as a possible D gene (6 bases). CDR1 and CDR2 from the germline V gene are MNHEY and SVGAGI. CDR3 length: 15 amino acids. V dropped 6 bases and J dropped 0 bases, with 12 bases sitting between them. CDR3 nucleotide sequence: TGTGCCAGCAGACCCGGACAGTATAGCAATCAGCCCCAGCATTTT. This gives the protein CASRPGQYSNQPQHF.

V and J are TRBV9 and TRBJ2-7; 13 bases line up with TRBD2. Looked up from germline, CDR1 is SGDLS and CDR2 is YYNGEE. The ends lost 0 bases at V and 2 bases at J; junction bases unmatched: 20. This CDR3 has 22 amino acids. The CDR3 DNA reads TGTGCCAGCAGCGTAGGGATCACCGGGACTAGCGGGAACATCGGGAAGCCCTACGAGCAGTACTTC. It codes for CASSVGITGTSGNIGKPYEQYF.

This chain connects TRBV28 to TRBJ2-7; D is undetermined. V was trimmed by 8 bases and J by 2 bases, leaving 13 bases between them. Germline-derived CDR1 and CDR2 are MDHEN and SYDVKM. The CDR3 length is 13 residues. The CDR3 DNA follows: TGTGCCAGCGGCCCAGCGACAACCTACGAGCAGTACTTC. Translating gives CASGPATTYEQYF.

The V gene is TRBV27, the J gene TRBJ1-4; D might be TRBD1 (6 bases). Trimming stripped 6 bases from V and 6 bases from J, with 17 bases between. CDR1 MNHEY and CDR2 SMNVEV come from the germline V gene (reference sequence). CDR3 length: 15 amino acids. Here the CDR3 reads CASSPLIRGDEKLFF. The CDR3 region has the DNA TGTGCCAGCAGCCCCCTCATCAGGGGAGATGAAAAACTGTTTTTT.